This TCR beta chain was found in a study of CD8 T cells in Susac syndrome (dated by TCRdb to the late 2010s). Some background on the complete study: The study used repertoire sequencing to test whether antigen drove CD8+ T cell activation and differentiation in Susac syndrome. The investigation overall reported the following: The number of individuals in the TCR sequencing and HLA analysis was acknowledged as relatively small.

RNA was extracted with the RNeasy kit and about 0.5 to 1 ug was reverse transcribed using random hexamers. The immunoSEQ multiplex PCR assay, covering 54 Vbeta and 13 Jbeta segments, was used to amplify TCR beta CDR3 regions. PCR amplification bias was corrected by using a synthetic template baseline for primer optimization and computational correction. The paper's processing steps were these. Reads were annotated to V, D and J genes according to IMGT and were analyzed with immunoSEQ Analyzer, with only productive sequences retained. To calculate clonality, Shannon entropy was normalized by log2 of the number of productive unique sequences and then subtracted from one. For each patient and control, public and private clones were evaluated among the 100 most prevalent clones. A clone was defined as Susac-specific if it was absent from the healthy and MS cohorts, from around 960 published viral clones and from other ImmuneACCESS disease sequences. TCRdb's own reprocessing of the public reads used fastp at Q25 and MiXCR and kept productive beta chains. One record per CDR3 amino acid sequence lists the most common genes and DNA. The V and J calls were determined by TCRdb, not by the authors. A total of roughly 200,000 distinct CDR3 sequences appear in this sample, 95% of them only once. The ten largest clonotypes hold 0.082% of the sample.

On this clonotype: It has no known antigen specificity. Within one base of it there is no much larger clone, and no base qualities were kept.

V gives up 8 bases and J gives up 1 base, and the segment between their germline ends measures 11 bases. The CDR3 sequence holds 13 residues, the cysteine and phenylalanine included. The kept DNA is CDR3 alone, 39 bases in frame from the first base. Reading the germline V gene gives CDR1 MNHEY and CDR2 SVGAGI. Peripheral blood CD8+ and CD4+ T cells from healthy donors, Susac syndrome patients and multiple sclerosis patients were profiled by high-throughput TCR beta sequencing. The multiple sclerosis controls were treatment-naive patients who had stable or active relapsing-remitting disease and met the revised McDonald criteria. CD8+ TEMRA cells were enriched by FACS, while bulk CD8+ and CD4+ T cells were purified by magnetic negative isolation. Blood was drawn into EDTA tubes, processed within 24 hours, and PBMCs were isolated by density gradient centrifugation. PBMCs intended for TCR sequencing were cryopreserved in liquid nitrogen and were subsequently thawed in a 37 degrees C water bath. A purity of at least 90% was achieved for sorted or isolated CD4+, CD8+ and CD8+ TEMRA cells.

Sequenced material: CD4+ T cells from PBMCs. The clonotype was recovered from a human donor with multiple sclerosis. In this chain, TRBV6-5 is recombined with TRBJ1-1; D gene: possibly TRBD1, on 5 matching bases. The sequenced DNA is TGTGCCAGCGGTCAGGGTTGGAACACTGAAGCTTTCTTT. It codes for CASGQGWNTEAFF.